The source of this T cell receptor (beta chain) is a study of OX40 agonist ivuxolimab in advanced cancers. Across the study: Ivuxolimab was administered intravenously to patients at 0.01 to 10 mg/kg every 2 weeks. Three individuals attained partial responses, comprising one hepatocellular carcinoma case and two cutaneous melanoma cases.

The method was immunoSEQ multiplex PCR; TCRdb's version includes in-frame clones alone and lacks a portion of them. The sample comprises approximately 69,000 clones, 94% of which are singletons, and 15% to 19% rests with the top ten. Study results and limitations: At 0.1 to 3.0 mg/kg and by week 6, clonal expansion occurred in CD4+ and CD8+ blood T cells.

Regarding this clone: The antigen is undetermined.

A history of autoimmune disease or systemic immunosuppression excluded patients. The material was CD4+ or CD8+ T cells sorted from blood, obtained in a trial of the OX40 agonist ivuxolimab. The clonotype comes from an adult with an advanced solid tumor such as melanoma, head and neck, liver or kidney cancer.

The CDR3 coding sequence is TGTGCCAGCAGCTCCCAGGGACTTTATGAGCAGTTCTTC. It yields the protein CASSSQGLYEQFF. V gene TRBV13 combines with J gene TRBJ2-1, with a tentative D call TRBD2 (6 bases). Looked up from germline, CDR1 is PRHDT and CDR2 is FYEKMQ (reference sequence). CDR3 length equals 13 residues. V shed 4 bases and J shed 8 bases, with 12 bases lying between them.